A selection of T cell receptor beta chains follows, all from one sample in a study of cytomegalovirus exposure and HLA in healthy donors. Sequenced by immunoSEQ multiplex PCR; TCRdb stores in-frame clones only, minus some. The sample includes roughly 130,000 clones, roughly 79% of them seen just once. The sequenced material came from PBMCs. These receptors all come from a man younger than 35 in good health and CMV-seronegative. Each CDR3 is given with its conserved first and last residue. Fields, in order: V gene, J gene, clone size, CDR3 protein. Size tells how often a clone was seen (once, few, many) or the class of an expanded clone, and some rows leave it out.

>TRBV28|TRBJ2-3|.
CASSSPGVGGTDTQYF
>TRBV7-9|TRBJ1-1|.
CSSSHGGNTEAFF
>TRBV7-9|TRBJ2-2|.
CASSPVLSGVRTGELFF
>TRBV2|TRBJ2-7|.
CASRSRTGQGEQYF
>TRBV6-5|TRBJ1-3|.
CASSYLRGGAGNTIYF
>TRBV15|TRBJ1-1|once
CATSSPWGHQNTEAFF
>TRBV4-3|TRBJ1-2|few
CASSQGIGQAPYGYTF
>TRBV15|TRBJ1-4|.
CATSRGVNEKLFF
>TRBV7-8|TRBJ1-1|.
CASGLAGTGMNTEAFF
>TRBV6-6|TRBJ2-1|.
CASKEGGQVNEQFF
>TRBV6-4|TRBJ2-1|.
CASSWGQGSYNEQFF
>TRBV9|TRBJ2-2|once
CASSVSGGQTGELFF
>TRBV5-6|TRBJ2-5|.
CASSFNRGETQYF
>TRBV19|TRBJ1-1|few
CASTSRGGSNTEAFF
>TRBV9|TRBJ2-7|.
CASSDRDKEYEQYF
>TRBV19|TRBJ2-2|.
CASSILPTGTGELFF
>TRBV10-3|TRBJ1-1|.
CAISVGDRIMNTEAFF
>TRBV7-2|TRBJ1-2|.
CASSLGGGFGYGYTF
>TRBV14|TRBJ1-2|.
CASSQQGFEGYTF
>TRBV6-1|TRBJ2-7|.
CASSEAGQYYEQYF
>TRBV15|TRBJ1-2|.
CATTPDRAYPYGYTF
>TRBV2|TRBJ2-7|.
CASSSGTGSREQYF
>TRBV2|TRBJ2-3|.
CASQVRADTQYF
>TRBV18|TRBJ1-1|once
CASSISGTEAFF
>TRBV4-3|TRBJ1-2|.
CASSQEARRGGGDYGYTF
>TRBV2|TRBJ2-3|.
CASSGPGGHTQYF
>TRBV9|TRBJ1-1|few
CASSGDSTLAFF
>TRBV28|TRBJ1-5|few
CASSPGSRGNQPQHF
>TRBV7-2|TRBJ2-2|.
CASTFRRGTGELFF
>TRBV6-6|TRBJ1-2|.
CASNGMEGKGYTF
>TRBV6-5|TRBJ2-7|.
CASSSGGPIPYEQYF
>TRBV7-8|TRBJ1-1|.
CASSLERAWSGPEAFF
>TRBV19|TRBJ2-1|few
CASSTTRQGAYNEQFF
>TRBV9|TRBJ1-3|.
CASSATDRAGNTIYF
>TRBV5-1|TRBJ1-1|.
CASSLGRQGNTEAFF
>TRBV4-3|TRBJ1-3|few
CASSQTGGSGNTIYF
>TRBV6-1|TRBJ2-7|.
CASSQDRRYEQYF
>TRBV7-2|TRBJ2-2|.
CAGSPQDRANTGELFF
>TRBV6-6|TRBJ2-1|.
CASSYRGWIYNEQFF
>TRBV6-5|TRBJ1-1|few
CASSYSGRNTEAFF
>TRBV5-4|TRBJ2-3|.
CASRPGAGGILTDTQYF
>TRBV12-5|TRBJ2-2|.
CASGRPGQGKAGELFF
>TRBV14|TRBJ2-1|.
CASSQEPRGGNEQFF
>TRBV5-4|TRBJ1-2|.
CASSLDRAPYGYTF
>TRBV5-1|TRBJ1-4|.
CASRPYTGLNLNEKLFF
>TRBV5-5|TRBJ1-2|.
CASSLARQGRIYYGYTF
>TRBV7-2|TRBJ1-1|.
CASSPRDSLMNTEAFF
>TRBV2|TRBJ1-2|.
CASRETGNYGYTF
>TRBV27|TRBJ2-2|.
CASLKGGTGELFF
>TRBV11-2|TRBJ1-5|.
CASSPGTVNQPQHF
>TRBV15|TRBJ1-3|.
CATSRDRNTIYF
>TRBV6-6|TRBJ2-2|.
CASNQGSRELFF
>TRBV5-1|TRBJ2-5|.
CASTRLVGVQETQYF